Below, 8 T cell receptor beta chains from the same sample are listed, as sequenced in a study of human T cells and chemical hapten exposure. Time point meaning: patch test 3, about 24 weeks after DPC sensitization. Noted treatment: therapeutic diphenylcyclopropenone sensitization with weekly scalp DPC. TCRdb re-called the RACE reads through MiXCR, storing one row per CDR3 protein. The sample comprises 82,000 or so distinct CDR3 sequences, under 15% of which are singletons, and about 5.7% rests with the top ten. The input for sequencing was whole blood, taken in connection with sensitization to the hapten diphenylcyclopropenone (DPC). The receptors come from a woman in her fifties or sixties with alopecia areata. Some clones in this sample may be carry-over from other donors' samples.

CDR3 residues: CSASRDWGDTEAFF. The CDR3 coding sequence is TGCAGTGCCTCCCGGGATTGGGGAGACACTGAAGCTTTCTTT. The rearrangement uses TRBV20-1 and TRBJ1-1; D gene unclear. V was shortened by 6 bases and J by 3 bases, with 17 bases between the two germline ends. This CDR3 spans 14 amino acids. Germline V gene sequence: CDR1 DFQATT, CDR2 SNEGSKA (reference sequence).

This clonotype occurred many times. The V and J genes are TRBV14 and TRBJ2-1, with TRBD2 as a possible D gene (6 bases). This CDR3 has 12 residues. V was trimmed by 3 bases and J by 10 bases, leaving 10 bases between them. Germline V gene sequence: CDR1 SGHDN, CDR2 FVKESK. The CDR3 loop is CASSQTRSEQFF. DNA of the CDR3: TGTGCCAGCAGCCAGACTAGGAGCGAGCAGTTCTTC.

Ten or more counts support this clonotype. The chain employs TRBV3-1 and TRBJ2-1; 11 positions agree with TRBD2. The length of the CDR3 is 19 residues. Unmatched junction bases numbered 8, after V lost 1 base and J lost 0 bases. The germline V gene encodes CDR1 LGHDT and CDR2 YNNKEL (reference sequence). The chain's CDR3 is CASSQGGTSGFSSYNEQFF. The CDR3 DNA follows: TGTGCCAGCAGCCAAGGAGGGACTAGCGGTTTTAGCTCCTACAATGAGCAGTTCTTC.

In this sample, this clonotype turned up many times. This chain links TRBV20-1 with TRBJ2-3; 9 positions match TRBD2. The CDR3 contains 18 residues. CDR1 and CDR2 (germline): DFQATT, SNEGSKA (reference sequence). V was clipped by 6 bases and J by 4 bases; unmatched bases: 20. The CDR3: CSASPITSGPASPDTQYF. CDR3 nucleotides: TGCAGTGCCTCGCCGATAACTAGCGGGCCGGCCTCGCCAGATACGCAGTATTTT.

This chain uses TRBV3-1 with TRBJ1-1; D uncertain. The CDR3 consists of 14 residues. V lost 0 bases to trimming and J lost 5 bases, with 10 bases between them. Germline V CDR1 and CDR2: LGHDT, YNNKEL (reference sequence). Here the CDR3 DNA reads TGTGCCAGCAGCCAAGAATGGGGTAAGACTGAAGCTTTCTTT. As protein: CASSQEWGKTEAFF.

This sequence joins TRBV20-1 and TRBJ2-7; TRBD2 is a possible D gene (5 bases). Trimming cost V 3 bases and J 4 bases, with 13 bases left between them. Germline loops: CDR1 DFQATT, CDR2 SNEGSKA (reference sequence). The CDR3 spans 13 residues. As DNA, the CDR3 is TGCAGTGCTAGGAGGGCACGGGGATACGAGCAGTACTTC. Translation gives CSARRARGYEQYF.

This clonotype was counted only a few times. The chain has TRBV7-2 and TRBJ2-3; D uncertain. CDR1 is SGHTA and CDR2 is FQGNSA in the germline V gene. The V end lost 5 bases, the J end lost 1 base, and 13 bases lay between the germline ends. This CDR3 has 15 amino acids. CDR3 loop: CASSLNPLGTDTQYF. CDR3 nucleotides: TGTGCCAGCAGCCTCAATCCCCTCGGCACAGATACGCAGTATTTT.

To note about this clonotype: The junction departs from the called germline gene at one end, perhaps through a read error. The rearrangement uses TRBV7-9 and TRBJ2-1, with 8 bases matching TRBD1. Germline assignment: CDR1 SEHNR and CDR2 FQNEAQ (reference sequence). This CDR3 comprises 16 residues. This chain's CDR3 is CASSLGQGIAGNVQFF. The DNA for the CDR3 is TGTGCCAGCAGCTTAGGACAGGGGATTGCAGGAAATGTGCAGTTCTTC.